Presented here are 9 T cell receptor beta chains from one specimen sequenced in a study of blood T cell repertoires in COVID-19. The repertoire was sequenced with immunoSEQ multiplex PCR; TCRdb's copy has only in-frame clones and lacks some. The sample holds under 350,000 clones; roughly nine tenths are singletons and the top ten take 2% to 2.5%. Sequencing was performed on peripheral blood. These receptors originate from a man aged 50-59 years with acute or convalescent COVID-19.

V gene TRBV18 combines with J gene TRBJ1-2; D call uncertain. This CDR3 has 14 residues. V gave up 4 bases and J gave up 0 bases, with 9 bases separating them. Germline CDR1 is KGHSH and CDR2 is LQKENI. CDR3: CASSLSETNYGYTF. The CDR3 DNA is TGTGCCAGCTCACTTTCGGAGACTAACTATGGCTACACCTTC.

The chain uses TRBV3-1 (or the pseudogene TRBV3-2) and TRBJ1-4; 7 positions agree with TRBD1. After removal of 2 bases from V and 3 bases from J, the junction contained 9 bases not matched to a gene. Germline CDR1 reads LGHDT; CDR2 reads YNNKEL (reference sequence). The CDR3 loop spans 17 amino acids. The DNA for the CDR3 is TGTGCCAGCAGCCAACAAGTGCCCGGGACAGCTAATGAAAAACTGTTTTTT. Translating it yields CASSQQVPGTANEKLFF.

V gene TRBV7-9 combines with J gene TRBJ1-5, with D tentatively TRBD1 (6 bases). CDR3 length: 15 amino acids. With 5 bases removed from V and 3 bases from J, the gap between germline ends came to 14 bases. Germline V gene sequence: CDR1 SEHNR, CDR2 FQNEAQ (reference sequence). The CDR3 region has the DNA TGTGCCAGCAGCCAACAGGGCAGGGTCAATCAGCCCCAGCATTTT. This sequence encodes CASSQQGRVNQPQHF.

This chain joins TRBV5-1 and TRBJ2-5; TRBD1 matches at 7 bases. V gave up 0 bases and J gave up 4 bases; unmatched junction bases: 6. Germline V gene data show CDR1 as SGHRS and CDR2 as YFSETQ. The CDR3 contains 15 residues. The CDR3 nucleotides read TGCGCCAGCAGCTTGGGGGGACAGTTGGGAGAGACCCAGTACTTC. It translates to CASSLGGQLGETQYF.

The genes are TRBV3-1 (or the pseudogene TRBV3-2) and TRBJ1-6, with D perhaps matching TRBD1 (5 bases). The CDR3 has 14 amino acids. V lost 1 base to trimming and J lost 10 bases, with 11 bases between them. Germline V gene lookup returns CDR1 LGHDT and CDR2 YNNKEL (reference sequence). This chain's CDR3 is CASSQGGVYSPLHF. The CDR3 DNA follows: TGTGCCAGCAGCCAAGGGGGGGTTTACTCACCCCTCCACTTT.

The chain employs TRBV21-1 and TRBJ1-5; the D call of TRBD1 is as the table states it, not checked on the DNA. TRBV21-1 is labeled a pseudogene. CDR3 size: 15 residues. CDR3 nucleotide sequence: TGTGCCAGCAGCCACAGGGGACGTTGCAATCAGCCCCAGCATTTT. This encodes CASSHRGRCNQPQHF.

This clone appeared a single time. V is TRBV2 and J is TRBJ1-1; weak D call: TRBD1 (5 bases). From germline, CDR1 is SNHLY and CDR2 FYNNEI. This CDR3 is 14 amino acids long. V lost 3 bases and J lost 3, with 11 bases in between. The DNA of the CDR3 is TGTGCCAGCAGTGAGGGCAGGGTGGACACTGAAGCTTTCTTT. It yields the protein CASSEGRVDTEAFF.

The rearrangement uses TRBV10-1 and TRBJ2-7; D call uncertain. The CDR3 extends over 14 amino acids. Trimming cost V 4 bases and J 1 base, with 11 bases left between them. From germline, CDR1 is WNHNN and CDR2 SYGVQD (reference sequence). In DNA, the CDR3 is TGCGCCAGCAGTGCACTCTCTTCGTCCTACGAGCAGTACTTC. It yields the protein CASSALSSSYEQYF.

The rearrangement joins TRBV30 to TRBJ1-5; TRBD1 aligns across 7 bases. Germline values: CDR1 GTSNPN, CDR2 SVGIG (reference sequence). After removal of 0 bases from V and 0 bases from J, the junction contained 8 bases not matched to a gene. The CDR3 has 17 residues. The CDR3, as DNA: TGTGCCTGGAGTGTAGGGACAGCCGCTTATAGCAATCAGCCCCAGCATTTT. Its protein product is CAWSVGTAAYSNQPQHF. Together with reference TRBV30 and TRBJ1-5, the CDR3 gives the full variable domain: SQTIHQWPATLVQPVGSPLSLECTVEGTSNPNLYWYRQAAGRGLQLLFYSVGIGQISSEVPQNLSASRPQDRQFILSSKKLLLSDSGFYLCAWSVGTAAYSNQPQHFGDGTRLSIL.